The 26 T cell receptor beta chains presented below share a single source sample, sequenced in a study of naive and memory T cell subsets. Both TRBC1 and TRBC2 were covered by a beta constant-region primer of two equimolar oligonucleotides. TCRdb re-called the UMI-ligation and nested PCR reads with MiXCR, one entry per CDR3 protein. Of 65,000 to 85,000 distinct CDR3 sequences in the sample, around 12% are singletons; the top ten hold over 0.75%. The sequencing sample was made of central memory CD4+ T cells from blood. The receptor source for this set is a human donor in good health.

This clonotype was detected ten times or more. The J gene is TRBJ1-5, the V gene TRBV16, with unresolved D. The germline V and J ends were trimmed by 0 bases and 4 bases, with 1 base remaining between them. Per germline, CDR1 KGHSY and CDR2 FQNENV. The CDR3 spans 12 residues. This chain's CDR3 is CASSQSNQPQHF. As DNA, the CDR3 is TGTGCCAGCAGCCAATCTAATCAGCCCCAGCATTTT.

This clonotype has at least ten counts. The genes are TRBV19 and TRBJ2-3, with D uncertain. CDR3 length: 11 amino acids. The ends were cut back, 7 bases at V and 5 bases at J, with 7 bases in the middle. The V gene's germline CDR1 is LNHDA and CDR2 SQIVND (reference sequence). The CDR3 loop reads CASMWRDTQYF. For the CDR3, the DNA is TGTGCCAGTATGTGGAGAGATACGCAGTATTTT.

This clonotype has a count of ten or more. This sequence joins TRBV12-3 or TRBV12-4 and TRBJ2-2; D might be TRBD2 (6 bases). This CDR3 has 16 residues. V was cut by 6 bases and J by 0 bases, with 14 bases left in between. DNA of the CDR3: TGTGCCAGCAGCCCACCTCTAGCGACGAACACCGGGGAGCTGTTTTTT. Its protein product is CASSPPLATNTGELFF.

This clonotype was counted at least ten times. The CDR3 bases are TGTGCCAGCAGCTCCGGGACATTCGGCGGGGACACCGGGGAGCTGTTTTTT. This sequence encodes CASSSGTFGGDTGELFF. The V and J genes are TRBV7-3 and TRBJ2-2; D is tentatively TRBD1 or TRBD2 (6 bases each). The CDR3 length is 17 residues. Germline V gene lookup returns CDR1 SGHTA and CDR2 FQGTGA. Deletions cut 4 bases from V and 3 bases from J, with 18 bases between.

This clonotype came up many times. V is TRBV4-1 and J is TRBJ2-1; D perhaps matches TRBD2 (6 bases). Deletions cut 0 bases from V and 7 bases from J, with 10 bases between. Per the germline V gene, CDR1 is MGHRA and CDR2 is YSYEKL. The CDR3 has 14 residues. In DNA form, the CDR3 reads TGCGCCAGCAGCCAAGAGGGACTGAAGAATGAGCAGTTCTTC. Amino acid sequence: CASSQEGLKNEQFF.

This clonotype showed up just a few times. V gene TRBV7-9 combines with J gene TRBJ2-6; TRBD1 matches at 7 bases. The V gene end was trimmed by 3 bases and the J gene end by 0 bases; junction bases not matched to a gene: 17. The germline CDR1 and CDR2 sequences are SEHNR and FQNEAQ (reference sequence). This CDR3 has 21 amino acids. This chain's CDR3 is CASSFRRGRGIPSSGANVLTF. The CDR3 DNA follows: TGTGCCAGCAGCTTCCGAAGGGGCAGGGGGATCCCCTCCTCTGGGGCCAACGTCCTGACTTTC.

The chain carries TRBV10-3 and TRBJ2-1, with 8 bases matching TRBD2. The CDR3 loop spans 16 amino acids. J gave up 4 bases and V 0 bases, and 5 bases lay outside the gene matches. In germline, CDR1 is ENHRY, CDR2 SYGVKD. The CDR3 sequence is CAISESIAGGYNEQFF. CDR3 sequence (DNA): TGTGCCATCAGTGAGTCTATCGCGGGAGGTTACAATGAGCAGTTCTTC.

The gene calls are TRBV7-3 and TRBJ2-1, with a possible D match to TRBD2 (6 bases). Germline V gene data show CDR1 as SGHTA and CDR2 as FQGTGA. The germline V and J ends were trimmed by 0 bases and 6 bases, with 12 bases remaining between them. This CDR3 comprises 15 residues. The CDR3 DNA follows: TGTGCCAGCAGCTTAACCGGAGACGGGAGCAATGAGCAGTTCTTC. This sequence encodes CASSLTGDGSNEQFF.

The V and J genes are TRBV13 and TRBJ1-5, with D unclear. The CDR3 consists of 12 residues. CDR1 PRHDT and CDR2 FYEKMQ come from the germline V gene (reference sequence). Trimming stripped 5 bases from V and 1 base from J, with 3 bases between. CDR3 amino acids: CASSESNQPQHF. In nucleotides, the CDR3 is TGTGCCAGCAGCGAGAGCAATCAGCCCCAGCATTTT.

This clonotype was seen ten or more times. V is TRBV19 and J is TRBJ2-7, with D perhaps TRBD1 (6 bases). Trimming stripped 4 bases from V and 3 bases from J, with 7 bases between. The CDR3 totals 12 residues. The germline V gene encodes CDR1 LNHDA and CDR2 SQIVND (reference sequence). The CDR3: CASSNRDYEQYF. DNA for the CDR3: TGTGCCAGTAGTAACAGGGACTACGAGCAGTACTTC.

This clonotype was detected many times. CDR3 sequence reads: CSALPGATSGRQYF. The CDR3 DNA follows: TGCAGTGCCCTGCCAGGGGCGACATCAGGGAGGCAGTACTTC. The rearrangement uses TRBV20-1 and TRBJ2-7; perhaps TRBD1 as D (6 bases). The CDR3 is made up of 14 amino acids. V was pared by 6 bases and J by 9 bases, with 24 bases between. CDR1 is DFQATT and CDR2 is SNEGSKA in the germline V gene (reference sequence).

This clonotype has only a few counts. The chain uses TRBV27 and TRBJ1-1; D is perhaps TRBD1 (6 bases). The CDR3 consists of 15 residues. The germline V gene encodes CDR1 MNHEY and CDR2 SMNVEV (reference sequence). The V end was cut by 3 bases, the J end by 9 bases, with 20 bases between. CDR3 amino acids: CASSLEGGGERQAFF. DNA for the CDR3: TGTGCCAGCAGTTTGGAGGGGGGCGGAGAAAGACAAGCTTTCTTT.

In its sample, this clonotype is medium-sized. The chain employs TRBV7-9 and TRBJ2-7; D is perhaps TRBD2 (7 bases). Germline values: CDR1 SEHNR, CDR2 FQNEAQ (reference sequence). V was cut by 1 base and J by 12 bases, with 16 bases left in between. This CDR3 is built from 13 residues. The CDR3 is CASSLGGGGDGYF. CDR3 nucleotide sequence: TGTGCCAGCAGCTTAGGCGGGGGCGGCGATGGGTACTTC.

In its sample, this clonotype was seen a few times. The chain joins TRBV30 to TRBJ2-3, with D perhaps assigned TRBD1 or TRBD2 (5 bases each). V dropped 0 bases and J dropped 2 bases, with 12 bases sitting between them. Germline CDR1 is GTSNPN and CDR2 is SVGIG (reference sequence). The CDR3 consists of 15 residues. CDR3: CAWSVEGRVTDTQYF. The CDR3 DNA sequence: TGTGCCTGGAGTGTTGAGGGCAGGGTCACAGATACGCAGTATTTT.

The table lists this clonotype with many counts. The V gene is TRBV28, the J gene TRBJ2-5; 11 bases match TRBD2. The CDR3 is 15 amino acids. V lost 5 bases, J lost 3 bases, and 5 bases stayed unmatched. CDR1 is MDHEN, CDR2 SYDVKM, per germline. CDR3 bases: TGTGCCAGCAGTCAACTAGCGGGAGTCAAAGAGACCCAGTACTTC. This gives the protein CASSQLAGVKETQYF. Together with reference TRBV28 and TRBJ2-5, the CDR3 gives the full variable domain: DVKVTQSSRYLVKRTGEKVFLECVQDMDHENMFWYRQDPGLGLRLIYFSYDVKMKEKGDIPEGYSVSREKKERFSLILESASTNQTSMYLCASSQLAGVKETQYFGPGTRLLVL.

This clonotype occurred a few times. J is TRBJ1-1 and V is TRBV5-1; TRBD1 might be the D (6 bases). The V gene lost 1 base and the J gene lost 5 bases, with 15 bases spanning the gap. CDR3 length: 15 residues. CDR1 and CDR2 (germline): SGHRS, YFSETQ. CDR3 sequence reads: CASSLLGAAGTEAFF. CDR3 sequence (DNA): TGCGCCAGCAGCTTGTTGGGGGCGGCCGGAACTGAAGCTTTCTTT.

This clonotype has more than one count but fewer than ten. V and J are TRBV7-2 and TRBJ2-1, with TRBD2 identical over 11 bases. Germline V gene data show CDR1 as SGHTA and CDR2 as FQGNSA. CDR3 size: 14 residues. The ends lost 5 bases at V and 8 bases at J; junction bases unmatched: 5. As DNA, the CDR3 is TGTGCCAGCAGCCTCCTAGCGGGAGGCCATGAGCAGTTCTTC. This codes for CASSLLAGGHEQFF.

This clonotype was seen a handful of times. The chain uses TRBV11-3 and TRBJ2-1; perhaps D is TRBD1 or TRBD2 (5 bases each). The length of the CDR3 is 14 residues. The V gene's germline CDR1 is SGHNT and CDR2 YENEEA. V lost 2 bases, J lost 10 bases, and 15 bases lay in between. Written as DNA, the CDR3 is TGTGCCAGCAGCTTATCTAGCTTTGAGGGGGAGCAGTTCTTC. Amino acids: CASSLSSFEGEQFF.

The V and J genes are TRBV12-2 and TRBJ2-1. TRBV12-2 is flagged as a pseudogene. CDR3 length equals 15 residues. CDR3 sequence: CASRHRLATYNEQFF. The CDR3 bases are TGTGCAAGTCGCCACCGACTAGCGACCTACAATGAGCAGTTCTTC.

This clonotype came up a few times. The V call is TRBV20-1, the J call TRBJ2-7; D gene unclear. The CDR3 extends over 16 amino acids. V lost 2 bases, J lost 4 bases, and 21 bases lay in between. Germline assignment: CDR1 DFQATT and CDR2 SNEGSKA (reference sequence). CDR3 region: CSARTPPQRVGYEQYF. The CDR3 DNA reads TGCAGTGCTAGAACCCCACCTCAAAGGGTAGGTTACGAGCAGTACTTC.

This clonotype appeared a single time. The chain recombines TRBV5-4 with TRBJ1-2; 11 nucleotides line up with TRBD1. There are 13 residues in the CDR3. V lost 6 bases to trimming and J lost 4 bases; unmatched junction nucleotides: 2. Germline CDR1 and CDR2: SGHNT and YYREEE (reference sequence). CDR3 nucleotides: TGTGCCAGCACTGGACAGGGGGCCTATGGCTACACCTTC. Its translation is CASTGQGAYGYTF.

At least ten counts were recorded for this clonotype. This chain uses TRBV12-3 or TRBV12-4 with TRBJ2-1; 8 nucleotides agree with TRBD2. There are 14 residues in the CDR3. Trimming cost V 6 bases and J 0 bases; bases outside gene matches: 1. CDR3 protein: CASSSGSSYNEQFF. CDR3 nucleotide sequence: TGTGCCAGCAGCAGCGGGAGCTCCTACAATGAGCAGTTCTTC.

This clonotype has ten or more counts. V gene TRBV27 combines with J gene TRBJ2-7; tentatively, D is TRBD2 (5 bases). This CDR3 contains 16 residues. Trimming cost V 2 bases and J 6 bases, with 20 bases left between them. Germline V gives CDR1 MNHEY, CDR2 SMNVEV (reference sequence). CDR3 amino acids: CASSLGGQRIAAEQYF. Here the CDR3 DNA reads TGTGCCAGCAGTTTAGGAGGCCAGAGGATCGCCGCCGAGCAGTACTTC.

The CDR3 DNA sequence: TGTGCCAGCAGCGTAGGCAAAGGGGCCTATGGCTACACCTTC. Amino acids: CASSVGKGAYGYTF. The chain uses TRBV9 and TRBJ1-2; TRBD1 is a possible D gene (5 bases). The CDR3 has 14 amino acids. CDR1 and CDR2 (germline): SGDLS, YYNGEE. Trimming pared 0 bases from V and 4 bases from J, leaving 10 bases between.

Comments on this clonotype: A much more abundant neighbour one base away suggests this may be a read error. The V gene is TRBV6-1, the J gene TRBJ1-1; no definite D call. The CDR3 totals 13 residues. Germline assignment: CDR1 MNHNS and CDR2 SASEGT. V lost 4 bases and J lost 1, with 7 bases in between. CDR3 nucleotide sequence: TGTGCCAGCAGTGGCCCGGGGAACACTGAAGCTTTCTTT. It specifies CASSGPGNTEAFF.

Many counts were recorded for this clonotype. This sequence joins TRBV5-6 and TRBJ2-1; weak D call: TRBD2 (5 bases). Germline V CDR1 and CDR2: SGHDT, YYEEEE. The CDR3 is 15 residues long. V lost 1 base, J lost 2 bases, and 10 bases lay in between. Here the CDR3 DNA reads TGTGCCAGCAGCTTGAGCGGAAAGGCCTACAATGAGCAGTTCTTC. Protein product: CASSLSGKAYNEQFF.